The clone carrying this T cell receptor (beta chain) turned up a few times. Its matching antigen is unknown. This record belongs to a study of T cells after yellow fever vaccination. Generation of TCR cDNA used 5'RACE template switching (which added a universal primer site and UMIs). TCRdb reprocessed the 5' RACE reads via MiXCR and lists one record per CDR3 protein. Here the sample spans more than 350,000 distinct CDR3 sequences, 11% being singletons. Overall study results and limits: Peaking faster, on day 5 versus 15, the secondary response was nonetheless weaker. Clonotypes shared by both compartments, CD4 and CD8, made up a small share.

CDR1 and CDR2 from the germline V gene are SQVTM and ANQGSEA. CDR3 length: 12 residues. Deletions cut 0 bases from V and 5 bases from J, with 7 bases between. Sample: PBMCs, taken on the day of the first yellow fever vaccination. This receptor was taken from a man between 18 and 29 years old who received the YFV17D yellow fever vaccine. The rearrangement joins TRBV29-1 to TRBJ2-5; TRBD1 is a possible D gene (5 bases). For the CDR3, the DNA is TGCAGCGTTGAAGACCAGGGCGAGACCCAGTACTTC. Its translation is CSVEDQGETQYF.